This T cell receptor beta chain was captured by sequencing in a study of OX40 agonist ivuxolimab in advanced cancers. Study-wide background: In three patients, partial responses were observed, one with hepatocellular carcinoma and two with cutaneous melanoma.

Using immunoSEQ multiplex PCR, the repertoire was profiled, and TCRdb retains in-frame clones only, with some absent. Among 59,000 or so clones listed, around 87% were seen once. Worth noting for this clone: Its antigen is unidentified.

General study findings and limits: Partial responders at 0.1-3.0 mg/kg had among the lowest clonal expansion.

This CDR3 has 15 residues. Trimming removed 4 bases from V and 7 bases from J; junction bases left unmatched: 11. The V gene's germline CDR1 is SGDLS and CDR2 YYNGEE. The sequencing here drew on CD4+ or CD8+ T cells sorted from blood, taken in a trial of the OX40 agonist ivuxolimab. The source of this sequence is an adult with an advanced solid tumor such as melanoma, head and neck, liver or kidney cancer. The rearrangement links TRBV9 to TRBJ2-5, with 9 bases aligning to TRBD2. CDR3 sequence: CASSNAPGLAGTQYF. The CDR3 nucleotides read TGTGCCAGCAGCAACGCCCCGGGACTAGCTGGGACCCAGTACTTC.